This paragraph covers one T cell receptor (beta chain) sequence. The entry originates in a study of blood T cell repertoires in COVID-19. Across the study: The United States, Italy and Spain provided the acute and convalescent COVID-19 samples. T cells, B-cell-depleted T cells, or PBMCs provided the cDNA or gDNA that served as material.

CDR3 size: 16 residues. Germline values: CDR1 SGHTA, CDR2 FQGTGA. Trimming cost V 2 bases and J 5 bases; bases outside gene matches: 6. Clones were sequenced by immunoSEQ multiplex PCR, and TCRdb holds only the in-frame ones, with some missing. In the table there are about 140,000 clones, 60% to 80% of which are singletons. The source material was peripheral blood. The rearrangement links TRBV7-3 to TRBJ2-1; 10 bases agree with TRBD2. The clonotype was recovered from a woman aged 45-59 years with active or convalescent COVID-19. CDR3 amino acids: CASSLLGLAADNEQFF. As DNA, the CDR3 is TGTGCCAGCAGCTTACTAGGACTAGCGGCAGACAATGAGCAGTTCTTC. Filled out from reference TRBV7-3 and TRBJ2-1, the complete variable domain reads GAGVSQTPSNKVTEKGKYVELRCDPISGHTALYWYRQSLGQGPEFLIYFQGTGAADDSGLPNDRFFAVRPEGSVSTLKIQRTERGDSAVYLCASSLLGLAADNEQFFGPGTRLTVL.